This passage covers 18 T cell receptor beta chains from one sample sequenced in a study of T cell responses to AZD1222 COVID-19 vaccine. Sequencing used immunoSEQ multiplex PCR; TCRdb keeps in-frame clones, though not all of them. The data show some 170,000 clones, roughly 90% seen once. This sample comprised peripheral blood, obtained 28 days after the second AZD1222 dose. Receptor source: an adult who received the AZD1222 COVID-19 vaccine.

CDR3: CASSLGTGGKANYGYTF. CDR3 DNA: TGTGCCAGCAGCTTAGGGACGGGCGGAAAAGCTAACTATGGCTACACCTTC. This sequence joins TRBV11-3 and TRBJ1-2, with unresolved D. The V end lost 1 base, the J end lost 0 bases, and 15 bases lay between the germline ends. The CDR3 has 17 residues. Germline assignment: CDR1 SGHNT and CDR2 YENEEA.

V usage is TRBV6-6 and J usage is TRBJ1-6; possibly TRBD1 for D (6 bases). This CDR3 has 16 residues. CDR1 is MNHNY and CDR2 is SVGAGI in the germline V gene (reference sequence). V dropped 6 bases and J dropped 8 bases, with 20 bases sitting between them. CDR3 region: CASRPPPGQGDSPLHF. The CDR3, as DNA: TGTGCCAGCAGACCACCGCCGGGACAAGGGGATTCACCCCTCCACTTT.

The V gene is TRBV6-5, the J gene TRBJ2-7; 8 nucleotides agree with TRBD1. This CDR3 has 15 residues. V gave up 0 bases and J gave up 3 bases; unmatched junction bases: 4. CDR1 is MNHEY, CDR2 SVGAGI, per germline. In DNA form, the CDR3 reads TGTGCCAGCAGTTACTCGACAGGGGAAGTCTACGAGCAGTACTTC. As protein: CASSYSTGEVYEQYF.

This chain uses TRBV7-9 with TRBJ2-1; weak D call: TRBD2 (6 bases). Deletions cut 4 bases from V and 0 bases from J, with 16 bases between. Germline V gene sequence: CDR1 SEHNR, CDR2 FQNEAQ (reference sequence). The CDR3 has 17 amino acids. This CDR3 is CASSSGVSPSSYNEQFF. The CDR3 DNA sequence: TGTGCCAGCAGCTCGGGGGTCAGCCCGAGCTCCTACAATGAGCAGTTCTTC.

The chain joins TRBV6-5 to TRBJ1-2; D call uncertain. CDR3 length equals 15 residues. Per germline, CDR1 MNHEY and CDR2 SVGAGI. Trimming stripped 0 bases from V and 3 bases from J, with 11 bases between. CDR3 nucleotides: TGTGCCAGCAGTTACTCATGGGCGCGGGACTATGGCTACACCTTC. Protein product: CASSYSWARDYGYTF.

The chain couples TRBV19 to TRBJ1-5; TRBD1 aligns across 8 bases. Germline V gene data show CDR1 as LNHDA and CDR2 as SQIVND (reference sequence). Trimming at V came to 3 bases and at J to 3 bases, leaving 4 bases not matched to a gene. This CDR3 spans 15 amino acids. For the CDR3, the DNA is TGTGCCAGTAGTATGGGACAGGCATACAATCAGCCCCAGCATTTT. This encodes CASSMGQAYNQPQHF.

CDR3 bases: TGTGCCAGCAGCTTACCCAGGGGGGGGCTAACCTACGAGCAGTACTTC. Protein sequence: CASSLPRGGLTYEQYF. The rearrangement uses TRBV7-8 and TRBJ2-7; possibly TRBD1 or TRBD2 for D (7 bases each). CDR1 is SGHVS and CDR2 is FQNEAQ in the germline V gene. This CDR3 comprises 16 residues. Trimming cost V 2 bases and J 2 bases, with 16 bases left between them.

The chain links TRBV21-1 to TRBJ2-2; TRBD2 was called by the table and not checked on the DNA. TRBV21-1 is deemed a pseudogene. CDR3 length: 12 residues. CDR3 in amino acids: CASSNTSGELFF. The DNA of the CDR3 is TGTGCCAGCAGCAATACGAGCGGGGAGCTGTTTTTT.

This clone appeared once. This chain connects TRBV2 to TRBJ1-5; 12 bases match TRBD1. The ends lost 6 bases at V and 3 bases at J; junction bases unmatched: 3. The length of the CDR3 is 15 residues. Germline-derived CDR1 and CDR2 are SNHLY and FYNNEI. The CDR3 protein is CASRGTGGFNQPQHF. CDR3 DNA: TGTGCCAGCAGGGGGACAGGGGGCTTCAATCAGCCCCAGCATTTT.

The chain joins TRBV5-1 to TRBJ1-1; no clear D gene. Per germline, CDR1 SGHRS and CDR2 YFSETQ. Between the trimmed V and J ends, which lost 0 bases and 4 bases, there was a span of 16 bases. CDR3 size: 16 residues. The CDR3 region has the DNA TGCGCCAGCAGCTTGGGGTTCGCCGGCTCGTTCACTGAAGCTTTCTTT. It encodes CASSLGFAGSFTEAFF. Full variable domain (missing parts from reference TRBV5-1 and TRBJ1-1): KAGVTQTPRYLIKTRGQQVTLSCSPISGHRSVSWYQQTPGQGLQFLFEYFSETQRNKGNFPGRFSGRQFSNSRSEMNVSTLELGDSALYLCASSLGFAGSFTEAFFGQGTRLTVV.

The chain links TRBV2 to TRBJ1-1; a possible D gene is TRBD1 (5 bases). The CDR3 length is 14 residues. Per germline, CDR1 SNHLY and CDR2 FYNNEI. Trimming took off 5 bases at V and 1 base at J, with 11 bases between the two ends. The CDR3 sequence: CASSRQSRNTEAFF. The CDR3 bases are TGTGCCAGCAGTCGACAGAGTAGGAACACTGAAGCTTTCTTT.

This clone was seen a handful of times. The CDR3 sequence: CASSPRMAFGAEAFF. CDR3 nucleotides: TGTGCCAGCAGCCCGAGGATGGCTTTTGGAGCTGAAGCTTTCTTT. V and J are TRBV5-4 and TRBJ1-1; no clear D gene. CDR3 size: 15 residues. V was pared by 4 bases and J by 6 bases, with 19 bases between. The germline V gene encodes CDR1 SGHNT and CDR2 YYREEE (reference sequence).

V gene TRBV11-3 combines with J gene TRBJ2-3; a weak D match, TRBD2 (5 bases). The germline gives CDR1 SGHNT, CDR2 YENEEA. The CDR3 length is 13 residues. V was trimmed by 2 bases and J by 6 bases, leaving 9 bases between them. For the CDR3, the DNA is TGTGCCAGCAGCTTAAACGGCGGGGATACGCAGTATTTT. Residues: CASSLNGGDTQYF.

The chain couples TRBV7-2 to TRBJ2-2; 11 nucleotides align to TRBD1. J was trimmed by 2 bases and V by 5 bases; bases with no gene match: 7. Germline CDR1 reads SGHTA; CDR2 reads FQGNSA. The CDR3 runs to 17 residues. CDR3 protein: CASSGGQGGSNTGELFF. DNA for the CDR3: TGTGCCAGCAGCGGGGGACAGGGGGGCTCCAACACCGGGGAGCTGTTTTTT.

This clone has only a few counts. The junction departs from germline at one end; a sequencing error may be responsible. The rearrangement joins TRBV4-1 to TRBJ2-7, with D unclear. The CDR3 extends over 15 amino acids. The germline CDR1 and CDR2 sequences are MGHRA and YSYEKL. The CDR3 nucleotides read TGCGCCAGCAGCCGAGAAGAGAACGACGAGATTTCTTCCCGATTC. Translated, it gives CASSREENDEISSRF.

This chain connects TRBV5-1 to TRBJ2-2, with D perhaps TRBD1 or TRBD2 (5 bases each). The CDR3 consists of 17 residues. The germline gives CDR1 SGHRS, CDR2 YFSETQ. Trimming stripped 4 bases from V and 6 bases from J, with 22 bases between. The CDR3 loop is CASSGHVAPGPAGELFF. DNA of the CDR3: TGCGCCAGCAGCGGGCACGTCGCTCCGGGACCGGCCGGGGAGCTGTTTTTT.

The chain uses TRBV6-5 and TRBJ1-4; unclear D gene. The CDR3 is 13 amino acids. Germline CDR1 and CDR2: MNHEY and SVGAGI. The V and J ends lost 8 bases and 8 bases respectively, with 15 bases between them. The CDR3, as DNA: TGTGCCAGCCGGGGAGGCCCGATGGAAAAACTGTTTTTT. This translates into CASRGGPMEKLFF.

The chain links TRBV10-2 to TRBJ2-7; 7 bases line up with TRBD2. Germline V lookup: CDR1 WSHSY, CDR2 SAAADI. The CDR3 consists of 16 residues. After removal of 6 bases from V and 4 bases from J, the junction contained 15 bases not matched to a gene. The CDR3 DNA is TGCGCCAGCAGGGCGACCCGGGGCGGGAGTACATACGAGCAGTACTTC. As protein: CASRATRGGSTYEQYF.